These 5 T cell receptor beta chains were all obtained from the same sample, sequenced in a study of blood T cell repertoires in COVID-19. TCRdb's table, derived via immunoSEQ multiplex PCR, lists solely in-frame clones and lacks some. The profile shows about 220,000 clones, more than 70% of them singletons. Sequenced: peripheral blood. These TCRs come from a woman at least 80 years old with acute or convalescent COVID-19.

The chain links TRBV3-1 (or the pseudogene TRBV3-2) to TRBJ2-2; no definite D call. V dropped 4 bases and J dropped 6 bases, with 6 bases sitting between them. CDR3 length equals 12 residues. The germline CDR1 and CDR2 sequences are LGHDT and YNNKEL (reference sequence). Here the CDR3 reads CASSPRSGELFF. In DNA form, the CDR3 reads TGTGCCAGCAGCCCCCGGTCCGGGGAGCTGTTTTTT.

The V call is TRBV18, the J call TRBJ1-2, with TRBD1 identical over 12 bases. Germline trimming cut 3 bases from V and 8 bases from J; bases unmatched to any gene: 10. The CDR3 runs to 16 residues. Germline CDR1 KGHSH, CDR2 LQKENI. The CDR3 DNA reads as TGTGCCAGCTCACCCTGGGGACAGGGGGCGAAGAAAGGCTACACCTTC. This gives the protein CASSPWGQGAKKGYTF.

The chain uses TRBV3-1 (or the pseudogene TRBV3-2) and TRBJ1-6; 12 bases match TRBD1. Unmatched junction bases numbered 12, after V lost 4 bases and J lost 14 bases. The CDR3 length is 16 residues. From germline, CDR1 is LGHDT and CDR2 YNNKEL (reference sequence). CDR3 coding DNA: TGTGCCAGCAGCCGAAAGGGTCCCGGGACAGGGGGCACCCTCCACTTT. This translates into CASSRKGPGTGGTLHF.

The chain joins TRBV18 to TRBJ1-2, with D maybe TRBD1 (5 bases). This CDR3 is 18 amino acids long. Trimming took off 6 bases at V and 6 bases at J, with 29 bases between the two ends. Germline V gene lookup returns CDR1 KGHSH and CDR2 LQKENI. The CDR3 loop is CASSVVWARQGGIDGYTF. In DNA form, the CDR3 reads TGTGCCAGCTCCGTGGTTTGGGCGCGGCAGGGAGGAATAGATGGCTACACCTTC.

The CDR3 DNA reads TGTGCCACCAGCATATACCAGGGGGGGCAGTACTTC. Its translation: CATSIYQGGQYF. This chain connects TRBV15 to TRBJ2-7, with D possibly matching TRBD1 (7 bases). The CDR3 totals 12 residues. V was cut by 4 bases and J by 9 bases, with 13 bases left in between. Germline V gene lookup returns CDR1 LNHNV and CDR2 YYDKDF (reference sequence).